A selection of T cell receptor beta chains follows, all from one sample in a study of CD8 T cells in ankylosing spondylitis. TCRdb analysed the 5' RACE reads with MiXCR anew, one entry per CDR3 protein. Of 200,000 to 250,000 distinct CDR3 sequences in the sample, 10% were seen once. Sequencing was performed on blood, either unsorted or a sorted T cell fraction (not recorded which). All receptors come from a male donor with ankylosing spondylitis or in good health (not recorded which). Both conserved end residues are part of each CDR3. Each record gives: D gene, clone size, V gene, J gene, CDR3 DNA, CDR3 protein. D genes are given only for firm matches. Only some rows state a clone size, as once, few, many or a class for expanded clones.

d_gene: NA; abundance: many; v_gene: TRBV14; j_gene: TRBJ2-7; CDR3nt: TGTGCCAGCAGCTCAACACCGGGCCTCGAGCAGTACTTC; CDR3aa: CASSSTPGLEQYF
d_gene: TRBD1; abundance: many; v_gene: TRBV4-1; j_gene: TRBJ2-7; CDR3nt: TGCGCCAGCAGCCAAGGATCCGGGACAGTCTACGAGCAGTACTTC; CDR3aa: CASSQGSGTVYEQYF
d_gene: NA; abundance: many; v_gene: TRBV5-6; j_gene: TRBJ2-7; CDR3nt: TGTGCCAGCAGCTTACCGGACAGATACGAGCAGTACTTC; CDR3aa: CASSLPDRYEQYF
d_gene: NA; abundance: many; v_gene: TRBV11-2; j_gene: TRBJ1-2; CDR3nt: TGTGCCAGCAGCTTATCACCGTCAACTGGCTGGGGCTACACCTTC; CDR3aa: CASSLSPSTGWGYTF
d_gene: NA; abundance: many; v_gene: TRBV29-1; j_gene: TRBJ2-7; CDR3nt: TGCAGCGTTGAAGGGAACGACTACGAGCAGTACTTC; CDR3aa: CSVEGNDYEQYF
d_gene: NA; abundance: many; v_gene: TRBV7-6; j_gene: TRBJ1-4; CDR3nt: TGTGCCAGCAGCTCGCAGGGTGCAACTAATGAAAAACTGTTTTTT; CDR3aa: CASSSQGATNEKLFF
d_gene: TRBD1; abundance: NA; v_gene: TRBV30; j_gene: TRBJ1-4; CDR3nt: TGTGCCTGGAGTGTATCGGACAGGAGAGGTGAAAAACTGTTTTTT; CDR3aa: CAWSVSDRRGEKLFF
d_gene: TRBD2; abundance: NA; v_gene: TRBV5-4; j_gene: TRBJ2-1; CDR3nt: TGTGCCAGCAGCTTCGAGCGGGAGGGCCTTAATGAGCAGTTCTTC; CDR3aa: CASSFEREGLNEQFF
d_gene: NA; abundance: NA; v_gene: TRBV11-3; j_gene: TRBJ2-5; CDR3nt: TGTGCCAGCAGCTTAGGAGTAGGGGCCAAGTACCAAGAGACCCAGTACTTC; CDR3aa: CASSLGVGAKYQETQYF
d_gene: NA; abundance: NA; v_gene: TRBV12-3/TRBV12-4; j_gene: TRBJ1-1; CDR3nt: TGTGCCAGCAGTTTTCGGCAGGGAATACCTGCTTTCTTT; CDR3aa: CASSFRQGIPAFF
d_gene: NA; abundance: many; v_gene: TRBV6-1; j_gene: TRBJ1-5; CDR3nt: TGTGCCAGCAGTGAATCCGGGGGCAATCAGCCCCAGCATTTT; CDR3aa: CASSESGGNQPQHF
d_gene: NA; abundance: NA; v_gene: TRBV18; j_gene: TRBJ2-4; CDR3nt: TGTGCCAGCTCACCACCGGGGGGGGCGACCAAAAACATTCAGTACTTC; CDR3aa: CASSPPGGATKNIQYF
d_gene: TRBD1; abundance: many; v_gene: TRBV5-6; j_gene: TRBJ2-7; CDR3nt: TGTGCCAGCAGCTTGATGGGGGACAGGGCTAACGAGCAGTACTTC; CDR3aa: CASSLMGDRANEQYF
d_gene: NA; abundance: NA; v_gene: TRBV11-3; j_gene: TRBJ2-1; CDR3nt: TGTGCCAGCAGCGTGCGGACAGGGAGGGATGAGCAGTTCTTC; CDR3aa: CASSVRTGRDEQFF
d_gene: NA; abundance: many; v_gene: TRBV30; j_gene: TRBJ1-2; CDR3nt: TGTGCCTGGAGCGCACCTGGACAGAACTATGGCTACACCTTC; CDR3aa: CAWSAPGQNYGYTF
d_gene: NA; abundance: NA; v_gene: TRBV7-9; j_gene: TRBJ1-1; CDR3nt: TGTGCCAGCAGCTCCCCTAACAGGGACACTGAAGCTTTCTTT; CDR3aa: CASSSPNRDTEAFF
d_gene: TRBD1; abundance: many; v_gene: TRBV20-1; j_gene: TRBJ2-7; CDR3nt: TGCAGTGCTAGAGATCATTTGGGACAGGGGAGATACGAGCAGTACTTC; CDR3aa: CSARDHLGQGRYEQYF
d_gene: TRBD1; abundance: NA; v_gene: TRBV9; j_gene: TRBJ1-2; CDR3nt: TGTGCCAGCAGCGTAACAGGCAGGGGGAACTATGGCTACACCTTC; CDR3aa: CASSVTGRGNYGYTF
d_gene: NA; abundance: few; v_gene: TRBV3-1; j_gene: TRBJ2-1; CDR3nt: TGTGCCTGCACCCAAGAAGAAAAGTTCGGGAGTTTGGACAATGAGCAGTTCTTC; CDR3aa: CACTQEEKFGSLDNEQFF
d_gene: NA; abundance: many; v_gene: TRBV6-1; j_gene: TRBJ1-1; CDR3nt: TGTGCCAGCAGTGGTCCCCCTTCTACTGAAGCTTTCTTT; CDR3aa: CASSGPPSTEAFF
d_gene: TRBD2; abundance: many; v_gene: TRBV12-3/TRBV12-4; j_gene: TRBJ2-5; CDR3nt: TGTGCCAGCAGTCACGGACTAGCGGGACAAGGGGGGAGGGGTTGGGAGACCCAGTACTTC; CDR3aa: CASSHGLAGQGGRGWETQYF
d_gene: TRBD2; abundance: many; v_gene: TRBV20-1; j_gene: TRBJ2-1; CDR3nt: TGCAGTGCTATGACTAGCGGGAGAGGGTCCTACAATGAGCAGTTCTTC; CDR3aa: CSAMTSGRGSYNEQFF
d_gene: NA; abundance: many; v_gene: TRBV6-1; j_gene: TRBJ1-5; CDR3nt: TGTGCCAGCGGGGACGAGGGATCATGGCATCAGCCCCAGCATTTT; CDR3aa: CASGDEGSWHQPQHF
d_gene: TRBD2; abundance: many; v_gene: TRBV5-5; j_gene: TRBJ2-1; CDR3nt: TGTGCCAGCAGCTTGGAAGGGACTAGCGGGATATACAATGAGCAGTTCTTC; CDR3aa: CASSLEGTSGIYNEQFF
d_gene: NA; abundance: many; v_gene: TRBV30; j_gene: TRBJ2-3; CDR3nt: TGTGCCTGGAGTGTTAGGCGGGAACGGTCGGATACGCAGTATTTT; CDR3aa: CAWSVRRERSDTQYF
d_gene: TRBD1; abundance: many; v_gene: TRBV5-1; j_gene: TRBJ1-1; CDR3nt: TGCGCCAGCAGTTCAGTAGGACAGGACACTGAAGCTTTCTTT; CDR3aa: CASSSVGQDTEAFF
d_gene: NA; abundance: many; v_gene: TRBV4-1; j_gene: TRBJ2-1; CDR3nt: TGCGCCAGCAGCCAAGCGCGAGAGTTTGAGCAGTTCTTC; CDR3aa: CASSQAREFEQFF
d_gene: NA; abundance: NA; v_gene: TRBV29-1; j_gene: TRBJ2-1; CDR3nt: TGCAGCGTTGATCGCGTTCGCGGGACGGGCTACAATGAGCAGTTCTTC; CDR3aa: CSVDRVRGTGYNEQFF
d_gene: TRBD1; abundance: many; v_gene: TRBV12-3/TRBV12-4; j_gene: TRBJ1-6; CDR3nt: TGTGCCAGCAGGACGGGACAGGGAGCTAATTCACCCCTCCACTTT; CDR3aa: CASRTGQGANSPLHF
d_gene: NA; abundance: many; v_gene: TRBV15; j_gene: TRBJ1-5; CDR3nt: TGTGCCACCAGCAGAGAAGCAGAGGGAGGTCAGCCCCAGCATTTT; CDR3aa: CATSREAEGGQPQHF
d_gene: NA; abundance: many; v_gene: TRBV4-2; j_gene: TRBJ2-3; CDR3nt: TGTGCCAGCAGCCAAGCCTACAAGGCGGGCGGCACAGATACGCAGTATTTT; CDR3aa: CASSQAYKAGGTDTQYF
d_gene: NA; abundance: NA; v_gene: TRBV5-4; j_gene: TRBJ1-1; CDR3nt: TGTGCCAGCAGCTCCCGACAGACTATGAACACTGAAGCTTTCTTT; CDR3aa: CASSSRQTMNTEAFF
d_gene: TRBD2; abundance: many; v_gene: TRBV12-3/TRBV12-4; j_gene: TRBJ2-3; CDR3nt: TGTGCCAGCAGTTTCGCTAGCGGGGGCACAGATACGCAGTATTTT; CDR3aa: CASSFASGGTDTQYF
d_gene: TRBD1; abundance: many; v_gene: TRBV27; j_gene: TRBJ2-7; CDR3nt: TGTGCCAGCAGTTCAGGGGGCCCCTACGAGCAGTACTTC; CDR3aa: CASSSGGPYEQYF
d_gene: NA; abundance: many; v_gene: TRBV2; j_gene: TRBJ1-2; CDR3nt: TGTGCCAGCACCCCGACAGGCAACTATGGCTACACCTTC; CDR3aa: CASTPTGNYGYTF
d_gene: NA; abundance: many; v_gene: TRBV2; j_gene: TRBJ2-7; CDR3nt: TGTGCCAGCAGTGAACTCTACGAGCAGTACTTC; CDR3aa: CASSELYEQYF
d_gene: NA; abundance: many; v_gene: TRBV20-1; j_gene: TRBJ1-1; CDR3nt: TGCAGTGCTAGCCCGTGGAACACTGAAGCTTTCTTT; CDR3aa: CSASPWNTEAFF
d_gene: TRBD1; abundance: few; v_gene: TRBV7-9; j_gene: TRBJ1-5; CDR3nt: TGTGCCAGCAGCCTCGGGACAGGGGATATTCAGCCCCAGCATTTT; CDR3aa: CASSLGTGDIQPQHF
d_gene: NA; abundance: many; v_gene: TRBV5-1; j_gene: TRBJ2-3; CDR3nt: TGCGCCAGCAGCTGGGTCCCCACCTCGACAGATACGCAGTATTTT; CDR3aa: CASSWVPTSTDTQYF
d_gene: NA; abundance: many; v_gene: TRBV29-1; j_gene: TRBJ1-5; CDR3nt: TGCAGCGTTGAAGATGGCAATCAGCCCCAGCATTTT; CDR3aa: CSVEDGNQPQHF
d_gene: NA; abundance: many; v_gene: TRBV6-1; j_gene: TRBJ1-4; CDR3nt: TGTGCCAGCTCGAGACAGGCAACTAATGAAAAACTGTTTTTT; CDR3aa: CASSRQATNEKLFF
d_gene: NA; abundance: many; v_gene: TRBV7-8; j_gene: TRBJ2-5; CDR3nt: TGTGCCAGCAGCCCAACTCACCAAGGACAGTATTACCAAGAGACCCAGTACTTC; CDR3aa: CASSPTHQGQYYQETQYF
d_gene: NA; abundance: once; v_gene: TRBV29-1; j_gene: TRBJ2-1; CDR3nt: TGCAGCGTTAAGGACCGGAATGAGCAGTTCTTC; CDR3aa: CSVKDRNEQFF
d_gene: NA; abundance: NA; v_gene: TRBV30; j_gene: TRBJ1-1; CDR3nt: TGTGCCTTTTCCCCCCGGGACCAAGCTTTCTTT; CDR3aa: CAFSPRDQAFF
d_gene: NA; abundance: many; v_gene: TRBV18; j_gene: TRBJ1-2; CDR3nt: TGTGCCAGCTCACCACCGACAAGGCCAGGTGGCTACACCTTC; CDR3aa: CASSPPTRPGGYTF
d_gene: NA; abundance: NA; v_gene: TRBV3-1; j_gene: TRBJ2-2; CDR3nt: TGTGCCATCAGCCAAGGAGGGGGCTTGAACACCGGGGAGCTGTTTTTT; CDR3aa: CAISQGGGLNTGELFF
d_gene: TRBD1; abundance: many; v_gene: TRBV12-3/TRBV12-4; j_gene: TRBJ2-2; CDR3nt: TGTGCCAGCAGTTTAGGGCGGACAGGGACGGACGGGGAGCTGTTTTTT; CDR3aa: CASSLGRTGTDGELFF
d_gene: NA; abundance: many; v_gene: TRBV30; j_gene: TRBJ2-6; CDR3nt: TGTGCCTGCTCCCTGGGGTCTGGGGCCAACGTCCTGACTTTC; CDR3aa: CACSLGSGANVLTF
d_gene: NA; abundance: many; v_gene: TRBV6-4; j_gene: TRBJ1-1; CDR3nt: TGTGCCAGCAGTGAGGTCCCTACGGGCACTGAAGCTTTCTTT; CDR3aa: CASSEVPTGTEAFF
d_gene: NA; abundance: few; v_gene: TRBV2; j_gene: TRBJ2-6; CDR3nt: TGTGCCAGCAGTGCCCTTTCCTCTGGGGCCAACGTCCTGACTTTC; CDR3aa: CASSALSSGANVLTF
d_gene: TRBD2; abundance: few; v_gene: TRBV6-6; j_gene: TRBJ2-3; CDR3nt: TGTGCCAGCAGTTACGGGACTAGCGGGGTTTTAGATACGCAGTATTTT; CDR3aa: CASSYGTSGVLDTQYF
d_gene: TRBD1; abundance: NA; v_gene: TRBV6-5; j_gene: TRBJ1-2; CDR3nt: TGTGCCAGCAGAAGTCCCGGGACAGGGCTATATGGCTACACCTTC; CDR3aa: CASRSPGTGLYGYTF
d_gene: TRBD2; abundance: many; v_gene: TRBV9; j_gene: TRBJ2-4; CDR3nt: TGTGCCAGCAGCGTAGGTCCGGGGGGAGCCAAAAACATTCAGTACTTC; CDR3aa: CASSVGPGGAKNIQYF
d_gene: TRBD1; abundance: many; v_gene: TRBV20-1; j_gene: TRBJ2-7; CDR3nt: TGCAGTGCTACCTATGGCCCGGGACAGGGCTACGAGCAGTACTTC; CDR3aa: CSATYGPGQGYEQYF
d_gene: NA; abundance: NA; v_gene: TRBV4-2; j_gene: TRBJ2-1; CDR3nt: TGTGCCAGCAGCCAAGATCGGGGGTTCTTC; CDR3aa: CASSQDRGFF
d_gene: TRBD2; abundance: many; v_gene: TRBV7-7; j_gene: TRBJ2-2; CDR3nt: TGTGCCAGCAGCCCAGGGACTATCGGTAACACCGGGGAGCTGTTTTTT; CDR3aa: CASSPGTIGNTGELFF
d_gene: TRBD2; abundance: few; v_gene: TRBV20-1; j_gene: TRBJ2-1; CDR3nt: TGCAGTGCTCCCGCTAGCGGGAGGATAGATGAGCAGTTCTTC; CDR3aa: CSAPASGRIDEQFF
d_gene: NA; abundance: many; v_gene: TRBV7-6; j_gene: TRBJ2-3; CDR3nt: TGTGCCAGCAGCATCCGGGCGGATACGCAGTATTTT; CDR3aa: CASSIRADTQYF
d_gene: NA; abundance: many; v_gene: TRBV20-1; j_gene: TRBJ2-2; CDR3nt: TGCAGTGCTAGAAAGGCAGCCGAGAACACCGGGGAGCTGTTTTTT; CDR3aa: CSARKAAENTGELFF